The rows below give T cell receptor beta chains drawn from one sample of a study of a mutant IDH1 vaccine in newly diagnosed glioma. The antigens for these receptors are not known. TCRdb keeps only in-frame clones here, not all; method: immunoSEQ multiplex PCR. The sample consists of tens of thousands of clones, around 84% of them appearing once. Source: PBMCs, taken from a glioma patient whose treatment included an IDH1 peptide vaccine. Every receptor here comes from a man aged 25 to 45 with glioma. Each CDR3 is given with its conserved first and last residue. The D gene is left open where the match is weak. Rows give clone size only sometimes, using once, few, many, or a class for an expanded clone.

D gene: -
clone size: -
V gene: TRBV27
J gene: TRBJ2-5
CDR3 protein: CASSFQGARETQYF
CDR3 DNA: TGTGCCAGCAGTTTTCAGGGAGCAAGGGAGACCCAGTACTTC

D gene: -
clone size: -
V gene: TRBV11-2
J gene: TRBJ1-1
CDR3 protein: CASSRTTGMNTEAFF
CDR3 DNA: TGTGCCAGCAGCCGAACCACAGGTATGAACACTGAAGCTTTCTTT

D gene: -
clone size: -
V gene: TRBV30
J gene: TRBJ2-7
CDR3 protein: CAWSILRYEQYF
CDR3 DNA: TGTGCCTGGAGTATCCTGAGGTACGAGCAGTACTTC

D gene: -
clone size: -
V gene: TRBV9
J gene: TRBJ2-3
CDR3 protein: CASSASRGTDTQYF
CDR3 DNA: TGTGCCAGCAGCGCTAGCAGGGGCACAGATACGCAGTATTTT

D gene: -
clone size: -
V gene: TRBV20-1
J gene: TRBJ1-4
CDR3 protein: CSARHAEKLFF
CDR3 DNA: TGCAGTGCGCGACATGCTGAAAAACTGTTTTTT

D gene: TRBD2
clone size: -
V gene: TRBV28
J gene: TRBJ2-3
CDR3 protein: CASSSSAASGGAPAQYF
CDR3 DNA: TGTGCCAGCAGTTCCTCAGCGGCTAGCGGGGGGGCACCGGCGCAGTATTTT

D gene: TRBD1
clone size: -
V gene: TRBV6-5
J gene: TRBJ1-2
CDR3 protein: CASSYVAGQGANGYTF
CDR3 DNA: TGTGCCAGCAGTTACGTGGCGGGACAGGGGGCGAATGGCTACACCTTC

D gene: -
clone size: -
V gene: TRBV7-8
J gene: TRBJ2-6
CDR3 protein: CASSFERWVREKTNVLTF
CDR3 DNA: TGTGCCAGCAGCTTTGAGAGGTGGGTCAGGGAAAAGACCAACGTCCTGACTTTC

D gene: TRBD1
clone size: -
V gene: TRBV10-3
J gene: TRBJ2-1
CDR3 protein: CAITQGTGGNEQFF
CDR3 DNA: TGTGCCATCACGCAAGGCACAGGGGGCAATGAGCAGTTCTTC

D gene: TRBD1
clone size: -
V gene: TRBV19
J gene: TRBJ1-1
CDR3 protein: CASTKGAGTEAFF
CDR3 DNA: TGTGCCAGTACAAAGGGGGCTGGCACTGAAGCTTTCTTT

D gene: TRBD2
clone size: -
V gene: TRBV7-9
J gene: TRBJ2-3
CDR3 protein: CASSTLGLAETSTDTQYF
CDR3 DNA: TGTGCCAGCAGCACCCTGGGACTAGCCGAGACTAGCACAGATACGCAGTATTTT

D gene: -
clone size: -
V gene: TRBV7-4
J gene: TRBJ2-7
CDR3 protein: CASSLEAYEQYF
CDR3 DNA: TGTGCCAGCAGCCTAGAGGCCTACGAGCAGTACTTC

D gene: TRBD2
clone size: -
V gene: TRBV29-1
J gene: TRBJ2-3
CDR3 protein: CSVEGTSGGLGDTQYF
CDR3 DNA: TGCAGCGTTGAGGGGACTAGCGGGGGTCTAGGAGATACGCAGTATTTT

D gene: -
clone size: -
V gene: TRBV19
J gene: TRBJ1-2
CDR3 protein: CASGGANYGYTF
CDR3 DNA: TGTGCCAGTGGAGGAGCTAACTATGGCTACACCTTC

D gene: TRBD1
clone size: few
V gene: TRBV6-1
J gene: TRBJ1-1
CDR3 protein: CASRGQGARGSEAFF
CDR3 DNA: TGTGCCAGCCGGGGACAGGGGGCTAGAGGGAGTGAAGCTTTCTTT

D gene: -
clone size: -
V gene: TRBV30
J gene: TRBJ2-1
CDR3 protein: CAWSVERGEQFF
CDR3 DNA: TGTGCCTGGAGTGTAGAGCGCGGAGAGCAGTTCTTC

D gene: -
clone size: -
V gene: TRBV14
J gene: TRBJ1-1
CDR3 protein: CASSQGIYSGTEAFF
CDR3 DNA: TGTGCCAGCAGCCAAGGAATATACAGCGGCACTGAAGCTTTCTTT

D gene: -
clone size: once
V gene: TRBV6-5
J gene: TRBJ2-1
CDR3 protein: CASSYSDSYNEQFF
CDR3 DNA: TGTGCCAGCAGTTATTCGGACAGTTACAATGAGCAGTTCTTC

D gene: -
clone size: -
V gene: TRBV15
J gene: TRBJ2-7
CDR3 protein: CATSRDFGLVGEQYF
CDR3 DNA: TGTGCCACCAGCAGAGATTTTGGGCTAGTCGGCGAGCAGTACTTC

D gene: TRBD1
clone size: -
V gene: TRBV19
J gene: TRBJ1-2
CDR3 protein: CASSTGQGNEKSYGYTF
CDR3 DNA: TGTGCCAGTAGTACGGGACAGGGGAACGAAAAATCCTATGGCTACACCTTC

D gene: -
clone size: -
V gene: TRBV27
J gene: TRBJ1-5
CDR3 protein: CASSLRGFNQPQHF
CDR3 DNA: TGTGCCAGCAGTTTAAGGGGGTTCAATCAGCCCCAGCATTTT

D gene: TRBD1
clone size: -
V gene: TRBV18
J gene: TRBJ2-7
CDR3 protein: CASSPTDRGKQYF
CDR3 DNA: TGTGCCAGCTCACCTACTGACAGGGGCAAGCAGTACTTC

D gene: -
clone size: -
V gene: TRBV4-1
J gene: TRBJ1-2
CDR3 protein: CASSQESGEAALSGYTF
CDR3 DNA: TGCGCCAGCAGCCAAGAATCAGGGGAGGCGGCTTTGAGTGGCTACACCTTC

D gene: TRBD1
clone size: -
V gene: TRBV6-1
J gene: TRBJ1-2
CDR3 protein: CASSWGGTVNGYTF
CDR3 DNA: TGTGCCAGCAGCTGGGGGGGGACAGTCAATGGCTACACCTTC

D gene: -
clone size: -
V gene: TRBV4-1
J gene: TRBJ2-2
CDR3 protein: CASSQVATGLLLNTGELFF
CDR3 DNA: TGCGCCAGCAGCCAAGTTGCCACAGGGCTCCTGTTGAACACCGGGGAGCTGTTTTTT

D gene: TRBD1
clone size: once
V gene: TRBV10-2
J gene: TRBJ1-2
CDR3 protein: CASSGTGDYGYTF
CDR3 DNA: TGCGCCAGCAGTGGCACAGGGGACTATGGCTACACCTTC

D gene: -
clone size: -
V gene: TRBV30
J gene: TRBJ2-7
CDR3 protein: CAWSTALGPYEQYF
CDR3 DNA: TGTGCCTGGAGTACCGCCCTGGGACCCTACGAGCAGTACTTC

D gene: TRBD2
clone size: once
V gene: TRBV18
J gene: TRBJ2-3
CDR3 protein: CASSPRTSGGSEYF
CDR3 DNA: TGTGCCAGCTCACCCCGGACTAGCGGGGGTTCAGAGTATTTT

D gene: -
clone size: -
V gene: TRBV6-5
J gene: TRBJ2-7
CDR3 protein: CASSIRDTHYEQYF
CDR3 DNA: TGTGCCAGCAGTATCCGGGACACACACTACGAGCAGTACTTC

D gene: -
clone size: -
V gene: TRBV23-1
J gene: TRBJ2-3
CDR3 protein: CASSPGADTQYF
CDR3 DNA: TGCGCCAGCAGTCCGGGTGCAGATACGCAGTATTTT

D gene: -
clone size: -
V gene: TRBV5-1
J gene: TRBJ2-7
CDR3 protein: CASSSGTVPYEQYF
CDR3 DNA: TGCGCCAGCTCATCAGGGACCGTTCCCTACGAGCAGTACTTC

D gene: -
clone size: -
V gene: TRBV18
J gene: TRBJ1-4
CDR3 protein: CASSSGQDEKLFF
CDR3 DNA: TGTGCCAGCTCATCGGGACAAGATGAAAAACTGTTTTTT

D gene: -
clone size: -
V gene: TRBV5-1
J gene: TRBJ2-7
CDR3 protein: CASSLAPVYEQYF
CDR3 DNA: TGCGCCAGCAGCTTGGCGCCAGTCTACGAGCAGTACTTC

D gene: TRBD2
clone size: -
V gene: TRBV7-6
J gene: TRBJ2-7
CDR3 protein: CASSTGTSSEQYF
CDR3 DNA: TGTGCCAGCAGCACCGGGACTAGCTCCGAGCAGTACTTC

D gene: -
clone size: -
V gene: TRBV11-2
J gene: TRBJ2-7
CDR3 protein: CASSSGGRSYEQYF
CDR3 DNA: TGTGCCAGCAGCTCGGGTGGGCGGTCCTACGAGCAGTACTTC